What follows are 25 T cell receptor beta chains derived from one specimen sequenced in a study of blood T cell repertoires in COVID-19. Produced via immunoSEQ multiplex PCR; TCRdb's table is partial and in-frame only. The table shows hundreds of thousands of clones, with 88% occurring only once. Material: PBMCs or T cells enriched from blood (not recorded which). Every receptor here comes from a woman between 40 and 50 years old with acute COVID-19.

The CDR3 bases are TGTGCCAGCAGTGAGGACAGAGGTAGCAATCAGCCCCAGCATTTT. Translating it yields CASSEDRGSNQPQHF. The rearrangement joins TRBV2 to TRBJ1-5; the D gene is possibly TRBD1 (6 bases). The length of the CDR3 is 15 residues. Trimming took 3 bases from V and 0 from J, leaving 9 bases between them. Germline V gene data show CDR1 as SNHLY and CDR2 as FYNNEI.

The CDR3 DNA reads TGTGCCAGCAGTTTAACCACAGGGAGCCAGCCCCAGCATTTT. Translation gives CASSLTTGSQPQHF. The V call is TRBV27, the J call TRBJ1-5, with D possibly matching TRBD1 (6 bases). Between the trimmed V and J ends, which lost 2 bases and 7 bases, there was a span of 12 bases. This CDR3 is built from 14 residues. Germline CDR1 and CDR2: MNHEY and SMNVEV (reference sequence).

This sequence joins TRBV5-1 and TRBJ2-3; perhaps TRBD1 as D (6 bases). Germline V lookup: CDR1 SGHRS, CDR2 YFSETQ. V lost 4 bases to trimming and J lost 2 bases, with 11 bases between them. The CDR3 has 14 amino acids. The DNA for the CDR3 is TGCGCCAGCAGCCCGGACAGTCCCACAGATACGCAGTATTTT. Protein product: CASSPDSPTDTQYF.

This rearrangement joins TRBV7-2 to TRBJ1-4; the D gene is possibly TRBD1 (6 bases). Trimming shortened V by 5 bases and J by 8 bases, and 18 bases separated the two germline ends. The CDR3 has 15 residues. Germline CDR1 is SGHTA and CDR2 is FQGNSA. CDR3 region: CASSPQVGAGEKLFF. DNA of the CDR3: TGTGCCAGCAGCCCACAAGTGGGGGCAGGGGAAAAACTGTTTTTT.

This chain joins TRBV18 and TRBJ1-4, with D perhaps TRBD1 (5 bases). CDR1 KGHSH and CDR2 LQKENI come from the germline V gene. The V end was cut by 4 bases, the J end by 8 bases, with 17 bases between. This CDR3 region has 15 residues. In DNA, the CDR3 is TGTGCCAGCTCACAAATGGGGCAGGAAAACGAAAAACTGTTTTTT. Amino acid sequence: CASSQMGQENEKLFF.

This rearrangement joins TRBV29-1 to TRBJ2-1, with 7 positions matching TRBD1. Trimming took 7 bases from V and 2 from J; bases not matched to a gene: 8. This CDR3 region has 14 residues. Germline V gene sequence: CDR1 SQVTM, CDR2 ANQGSEA. The CDR3 here is CSAERQGTYNEQFF. In nucleotides, the CDR3 is TGCAGCGCTGAGAGACAGGGCACCTACAATGAGCAGTTCTTC.

This chain links TRBV6-5 with TRBJ1-3, with D possibly matching TRBD1 (5 bases). The ends were cut back, 5 bases at V and 6 bases at J, with 11 bases in the middle. The CDR3 consists of 13 residues. CDR1 and CDR2 from the germline V gene are MNHEY and SVGAGI. Here the CDR3 DNA reads TGTGCCAGCAGTATTGGAGGGGAAAACACCATATATTTT. As protein: CASSIGGENTIYF.

This clone has just one count. The V and J genes are TRBV18 and TRBJ1-2, with 8 bases aligning to TRBD1. Germline loops: CDR1 KGHSH, CDR2 LQKENI. V shed 3 bases, J shed 4 bases, and the junction held 10 bases outside the gene matches. This CDR3 is 16 amino acids long. CDR3 region: CASSPGQGGVGYGYTF. The CDR3 DNA reads TGTGCCAGCTCACCCGGACAGGGAGGAGTCGGCTATGGCTACACCTTC.

The chain has TRBV6-1 and TRBJ1-2; the D is unclear. CDR1 and CDR2 (germline): MNHNS, SASEGT. The length of the CDR3 is 16 residues. The V and J ends lost 0 bases and 2 bases respectively, with 13 bases between them. CDR3 bases: TGTGCCAGCAGTGAAGCAAGTCGCTACCCGAACTATGGCTACACCTTC. It codes for CASSEASRYPNYGYTF.

The genes are TRBV5-1 and TRBJ1-6; D remains unclear. This CDR3 comprises 19 residues. V was clipped by 0 bases and J by 9 bases, with 25 bases between them. Germline CDR1 SGHRS, CDR2 YFSETQ. The chain's CDR3 is CASSLVGPIDRDWSSPLHF. DNA for the CDR3: TGCGCCAGCAGCTTGGTAGGGCCCATCGACCGGGATTGGAGTTCACCCCTCCACTTT.

The gene calls are TRBV6-2 or TRBV6-3 and TRBJ2-3; 11 bases match TRBD2. CDR3 length: 15 amino acids. J lost 7 bases, V lost 2 bases, and 5 bases had no gene match. Per germline, CDR1 MNHEY and CDR2 SVGEGT. The CDR3 DNA is TGTGCCAGCAGTTACGCGACTAGCGGGGTAAATACGCAGTATTTT. It specifies CASSYATSGVNTQYF.

The chain links TRBV5-1 to TRBJ2-7; 7 positions match TRBD1. Germline CDR1 and CDR2: SGHRS and YFSETQ. J lost 3 bases, V lost 2 bases, and 5 bases had no gene match. CDR3 length equals 14 residues. The CDR3 region has the DNA TGCGCCAGCAGCTTCTGGGACAGTTTCTACGAGCAGTACTTC. Translation: CASSFWDSFYEQYF.

The chain is built from TRBV14 and TRBJ2-7; the D gene is possibly TRBD2 (5 bases). V gave up 1 base and J gave up 5 bases, with 9 bases separating them. CDR1 and CDR2 (germline): SGHDN, FVKESK. This CDR3 region has 13 residues. The CDR3, as DNA: TGTGCCAGCAGCCAAGTACGAGGGAACGAGCAGTACTTC. Residues: CASSQVRGNEQYF.

This rearrangement joins TRBV15 to TRBJ1-1, with 11 bases identical to TRBD1. V lost 4 bases, J lost 4 bases, and 5 bases stayed unmatched. The CDR3 contains 15 residues. The germline V gene has CDR1 LNHNV and CDR2 YYDKDF (reference sequence). This chain's CDR3 is CATSNRDRGGTEAFF. CDR3 coding DNA: TGTGCCACCAGCAACCGGGACAGGGGGGGCACTGAAGCTTTCTTT.

As DNA, the CDR3 is TGTGCCAGCAGTAAAGAGGTTAACTATGGCTACACCTTC. This gives the protein CASSKEVNYGYTF. The chain recombines TRBV5-7 with TRBJ1-2, with D unresolved. TRBV5-7 is marked as an open reading frame, function uncertain. The CDR3 totals 13 residues. The V and J ends lost 5 bases and 1 base respectively, with 9 bases between them.

A few counts support this clone. The CDR3 region has the DNA TGTGCCAGCAGAGGACAGGGGCAGTTGGGGGGTTCACCCCTCCACTTT. This sequence encodes CASRGQGQLGGSPLHF. The chain has TRBV2 and TRBJ1-6, with TRBD1 matching over 9 bases. Per germline, CDR1 SNHLY and CDR2 FYNNEI. The CDR3 totals 16 residues. The V segment lost 6 bases and the J segment 9 bases; nucleotides outside the gene matches: 12.

A remark on this clone: The sample has other DNA sequences that encode this CDR3 too. The gene calls are TRBV5-1 and TRBJ1-3, with no clear D. Trimming removed 0 bases from V and 4 bases from J, with 11 bases in between. The germline V gene has CDR1 SGHRS and CDR2 YFSETQ. The CDR3 runs 15 residues. CDR3 bases: TGCGCCAGCAGCTTGGGAGACTCGGGGGGAAACACCATATATTTT. Translating gives CASSLGDSGGNTIYF.

The chain recombines TRBV5-1 with TRBJ2-7; maybe TRBD1 (6 bases). The germline V and J ends were trimmed by 2 bases and 7 bases, with 13 bases remaining between them. This CDR3 contains 13 residues. From germline, CDR1 is SGHRS and CDR2 YFSETQ. DNA of the CDR3: TGCGCCAGCAGCTTCCTGGGGGCAGGGGAGCAGTACTTC. Amino acids: CASSFLGAGEQYF.

The chain links TRBV7-9 to TRBJ2-6, with TRBD1 identical over 8 bases. Germline V gives CDR1 SEHNR, CDR2 FQNEAQ (reference sequence). This CDR3 is 18 amino acids long. With V trimmed by 6 bases and J by 0 bases, 10 bases remained unmatched. The chain's CDR3 is CASSTSDRDFSGANVLTF. The CDR3 region has the DNA TGTGCCAGCAGTACATCGGACAGGGACTTCTCTGGGGCCAACGTCCTGACTTTC.

This rearrangement joins TRBV12-3 or TRBV12-4 to TRBJ1-2; D is possibly TRBD1 (5 bases). The CDR3 spans 13 residues. Between the trimmed V and J ends, which lost 3 bases and 4 bases, there was a span of 9 bases. The CDR3 DNA is TGTGCCAGCAGTTTGCAGGGCGTCTATGGCTACACCTTC. Protein product: CASSLQGVYGYTF.

The CDR3 protein is CASSETITDTQYF. For the CDR3, the DNA is TGTGCCAGCAGTGAGACTATTACAGATACGCAGTATTTT. The gene calls are TRBV12-3 or TRBV12-4 and TRBJ2-3; D is perhaps TRBD2 (5 bases). Trimming took off 5 bases at V and 3 bases at J, with 9 bases between the two ends. This CDR3 comprises 13 residues.

The chain links TRBV5-6 to TRBJ1-3; D call uncertain. The germline V and J ends were trimmed by 1 base and 0 bases, with 11 bases remaining between them. The germline V gene has CDR1 SGHDT and CDR2 YYEEEE. The CDR3 totals 16 residues. The CDR3: CASSLLPSSSGNTIYF. In DNA form, the CDR3 reads TGTGCCAGCAGCTTGCTCCCGAGTTCCTCTGGAAACACCATATATTTT.

J is TRBJ2-2 and V is TRBV5-4; 8 bases map to TRBD1. CDR1 is SGHNT and CDR2 is YYREEE in the germline V gene (reference sequence). The CDR3 runs to 16 residues. Losses at the gene ends were 4 bases for V and 5 bases for J; bases not matched to a gene: 10. This CDR3 reads CASSARQGRGTGELFF. The CDR3 DNA follows: TGTGCCAGCAGCGCTAGACAGGGGCGGGGAACCGGGGAGCTGTTTTTT.

This clone was seen only once. The J gene is TRBJ1-4, the V gene TRBV3-1 (or the pseudogene TRBV3-2), with D tentatively TRBD1 (6 bases). The CDR3 totals 15 residues. The germline V gene has CDR1 LGHDT and CDR2 YNNKEL (reference sequence). Between the trimmed V and J ends, which lost 3 bases and 7 bases, there was a span of 15 bases. CDR3 in amino acids: CASSHPQGLGEKLFF. CDR3 DNA sequence: TGTGCCAGCAGCCATCCCCAGGGGTTAGGTGAAAAACTGTTTTTT.

The rearrangement links TRBV11-2 to TRBJ1-6; tentative D call: TRBD1 (5 bases). The CDR3 loop spans 16 amino acids. Germline assignment: CDR1 SGHAT and CDR2 FQNNGV. Deletions cut 5 bases from V and 5 bases from J, with 16 bases between. The CDR3 is CASSPTWGRDNSPLHF. DNA for the CDR3: TGTGCCAGCAGCCCGACGTGGGGCCGGGATAATTCACCCCTCCACTTT. Variable domain in full (rest from reference TRBV11-2 and TRBJ1-6): EAGVAQSPRYKIIEKRQSVAFWCNPISGHATLYWYQQILGQGPKLLIQFQNNGVVDDSQLPKDRFSAERLKGVDSTLKIQPAKLEDSAVYLCASSPTWGRDNSPLHFGNGTRLTVT.